The clone carrying this TCR beta chain was observed once. This entry belongs to a study of cytomegalovirus exposure and HLA in healthy donors. It was with 60 Vbeta and 13 Jbeta primers that the PCR ran. Clones were sequenced by immunoSEQ multiplex PCR, and TCRdb holds only the in-frame ones, with some missing. Of about 190,000 clones listed, more than 85% are singletons. Input material: PBMCs. The sequence was obtained from a woman aged 18-29 years in good health and CMV-seronegative.

CDR3 DNA: TGCGCCAGCAGCCAAGCCCCTAGCGGGAGCTCCTACGAGCAGTACTTC. Its protein is CASSQAPSGSSYEQYF. This sequence joins TRBV4-3 and TRBJ2-5, with TRBD2 identical over 10 bases. The J call may be mistaken, given a closer DNA end match to TRBJ2-7. In germline, CDR1 is LGHNA, CDR2 YSLEER. The CDR3 has 16 residues.